A single sample is the source of the 24 T cell receptor beta chains below, sequenced in a study of Graves' ophthalmopathy and Graves' hyperthyroidism. Transcripts of RNA were the source for amplifying TCR beta CDR3 regions. The authors performed first-round RT-PCR with HTBI primers and then a second-round multiplex PCR. TCRdb itself ran the multiplex PCR reads through MiXCR, one entry per CDR3 protein. The sample has hundreds of thousands of distinct CDR3 sequences, about 38% seen once. The source material was peripheral blood. The receptors were gathered from an adult man with Graves' ophthalmopathy.

CDR3: CSVGGVRTSRRSSYGYTF. CDR3 bases: TGCAGCGTTGGAGGGGTGAGAACCTCTCGACGGAGCTCCTATGGCTACACCTTC. The chain couples TRBV29-1 to TRBJ1-2; D may be TRBD1 (5 bases). The germline V gene encodes CDR1 SQVTM and CDR2 ANQGSEA. The CDR3 contains 18 residues. The V gene lost 4 bases and the J gene lost 4 bases, with 28 bases spanning the gap.

V and J are TRBV9 and TRBJ2-2; 9 bases are a match to TRBD1. The CDR3 loop spans 16 amino acids. In germline, CDR1 is SGDLS, CDR2 YYNGEE. The J segment lost 3 bases and the V segment lost 0 bases, leaving 3 bases of the junction unmatched. CDR3 in DNA: TGTGCCAGCAGCGTAGAGGGACAGGGTTACACCGGGGAGCTGTTTTTT. Protein product: CASSVEGQGYTGELFF.

This clonotype was detected many times. The chain carries TRBV14 and TRBJ1-2, with D uncertain. The V and J ends lost 7 bases and 8 bases respectively, with 17 bases between them. The CDR3 consists of 13 residues. Per germline, CDR1 SGHDN and CDR2 FVKESK. This chain's CDR3 is CASTLSPVGGYTF. CDR3 sequence (DNA): TGTGCCAGCACCCTTTCTCCCGTTGGAGGCTACACCTTC.

This clonotype was recorded only once. Given a much more abundant clone one base away, this may be a read error. In this CDR3 the conserved last residue, phenylalanine or tryptophan, is missing, so a read error is likely. The chain couples TRBV7-9 to TRBJ2-7, with 9 bases that match TRBD2. The CDR3 is made up of 15 amino acids. The V gene end was trimmed by 1 base and the J gene end by 5 bases; junction bases not matched to a gene: 6. The germline gives CDR1 SEHNR, CDR2 FQNEAQ (reference sequence). CDR3: CASSLGGLASDEQYC. CDR3 coding DNA: TGTGCCAGCAGCTTAGGCGGACTAGCGAGCGACGAGCAGTACTGC.

The chain joins TRBV29-1 to TRBJ2-1, with D hard to call. The germline V gene has CDR1 SQVTM and CDR2 ANQGSEA. Deletions cut 4 bases from V and 3 bases from J, with 16 bases between. This CDR3 has 15 residues. CDR3 in DNA: TGCAGCGTTGTAGCCCCGGTCTGGGACTACAATGAGCAGTTCTTC. This codes for CSVVAPVWDYNEQFF.

The chain joins TRBV19 to TRBJ1-5; TRBD1 aligns across 7 bases. CDR3 length equals 15 residues. Per germline, CDR1 LNHDA and CDR2 SQIVND (reference sequence). The trim removed 1 base at V and 7 bases at J, leaving 7 bases unmatched. CDR3 in amino acids: CASSIGEAGGQPQHF. The CDR3 region has the DNA TGTGCCAGTAGTATAGGAGAGGCAGGGGGACAGCCCCAGCATTTT.

The chain couples TRBV7-9 to TRBJ2-7; D remains ambiguous. There are 14 residues in the CDR3. The germline V gene has CDR1 SEHNR and CDR2 FQNEAQ (reference sequence). V shed 2 bases and J shed 2 bases, with 10 bases lying between them. The CDR3 region has the DNA TGTGCCAGCAGCTTAATTGACCCCCCCTACGAGCAGTACTTC. Its protein is CASSLIDPPYEQYF.

The chain combines TRBV29-1 with TRBJ1-2, with 7 positions matching TRBD1. Per germline, CDR1 SQVTM and CDR2 ANQGSEA. Trimming removed 6 bases from V and 0 bases from J; junction bases left unmatched: 10. There are 15 residues in the CDR3. In DNA, the CDR3 is TGCAGCGTCCGCCGCCCCGGGACAGCTAACTATGGCTACACCTTC. Its protein product is CSVRRPGTANYGYTF.

The genes are TRBV19 and TRBJ2-7, with D perhaps matching TRBD2 (5 bases). Germline V gene data show CDR1 as LNHDA and CDR2 as SQIVND (reference sequence). Trimming took 6 bases from V and 0 from J, leaving 18 bases between them. The CDR3 totals 16 residues. The DNA for the CDR3 is TGTGCCAGTAGCGAGTTCGCGAGGGCCCCCTCCTACGAGCAGTACGTC. The encoded protein is CASSEFARAPSYEQYV.

This clonotype has a count of ten or more. The V gene is TRBV4-2, the J gene TRBJ1-5; 7 bases map to TRBD1. The CDR3 is made up of 15 amino acids. V shed 4 bases, J shed 7 bases, and the junction held 10 bases outside the gene matches. Germline lookup yields CDR1 LGHNA and CDR2 YNFKEQ. The CDR3, as DNA: TGTGCCAGCAGCCTAGAGGGGCAGGGGGACCAGCCCCAGCATTTT. Protein product: CASSLEGQGDQPQHF.

This clonotype was observed at least ten times. V usage is TRBV19 and J usage is TRBJ2-7, with D possibly being TRBD1 or TRBD2 (5 bases each). Trimming took off 9 bases at V and 7 bases at J, with 22 bases between the two ends. This CDR3 contains 14 residues. The germline CDR1 and CDR2 sequences are LNHDA and SQIVND (reference sequence). The CDR3 is CASSPGTGSWEQYF. In nucleotides, the CDR3 is TGTGCCAGCTCACCCGGGACCGGATCATGGGAGCAGTACTTC.

This clonotype turned up a few times. This chain connects TRBV10-3 to TRBJ1-5, with a weak D call TRBD1 (5 bases). Trimming cost V 7 bases and J 11 bases, with 18 bases left between them. There are 13 residues in the CDR3. Germline V gene data show CDR1 as ENHRY and CDR2 as SYGVKD. CDR3 nucleotides: TGTGCCATCACGCAGGGCCCTCAAGAGACCCAGCATTTT. Translated, it gives CAITQGPQETQHF.

The chain joins TRBV4-1 to TRBJ2-7, with D possibly TRBD1 on 6 matching bases. The germline V gene encodes CDR1 MGHRA and CDR2 YSYEKL. Trimming removed 3 bases from V and 2 bases from J, with 17 bases in between. This CDR3 has 16 amino acids. The CDR3 spells CASSQRRDTSPYEQYF. The DNA of the CDR3 is TGCGCCAGCAGCCAGAGACGGGACACATCCCCCTACGAGCAGTACTTC.

The sample holds one count of this clonotype. A much larger clone lies a single base off, so this may be a read error. This chain uses TRBV2 with TRBJ1-4, with no clear D. Germline V gene sequence: CDR1 SNHLY, CDR2 FYNNEI. The CDR3 length is 13 residues. Trimming left V 7 bases short and J 6 bases short, with 12 bases between. CDR3: CASNYRGDEKLFF. The CDR3 DNA follows: TGTGCCAGCAACTACCGGGGAGATGAAAAACTGTTTTTT.

On this clonotype: A single base separates this from a much larger clone, so it may be a read error. This sequence joins TRBV12-3 or TRBV12-4 and TRBJ2-5; D not certain. V lost 0 bases and J 3 bases, leaving 5 bases between the germline ends. The CDR3 totals 13 residues. The CDR3 DNA is TGTGCCAGCAGTTTAGCGGACGAAGAGACCCAGTACTTC. Its translation is CASSLADEETQYF.

This clonotype showed up just once. The gene calls are TRBV7-2 and TRBJ1-2; 10 bases map to TRBD1. Germline CDR1 is SGHTA and CDR2 is FQGNSA. Trimming at V came to 5 bases and at J to 7 bases, leaving 1 base not matched to a gene. The CDR3 sequence is 12 residues long. The CDR3 region has the DNA TGTGCCAGCAGCGGACAGGGGGTTGGCTACACCTTC. This gives the protein CASSGQGVGYTF.

In its sample, this clonotype was seen a few times. The chain recombines TRBV9 with TRBJ1-2; 10 positions agree with TRBD1. The trim removed 4 bases at V and 7 bases at J, leaving 10 bases unmatched. Per germline, CDR1 SGDLS and CDR2 YYNGEE. The CDR3 spans 15 residues. CDR3 nucleotide sequence: TGTGCCAGCAGCCAGCCGGGACAGGGGCGAAGTGGCTACACCTTC. Protein: CASSQPGQGRSGYTF.

This clonotype was seen ten or more times. V and J are TRBV20-1 and TRBJ1-3, with a tentative D call TRBD1 (6 bases). Germline V CDR1 and CDR2: DFQATT, SNEGSKA (reference sequence). The CDR3 is 15 amino acids. V lost 4 bases and J lost 2, with 15 bases in between. CDR3 amino acids: CSATPTGKAGNTIYF. Written as DNA, the CDR3 is TGCAGTGCTACGCCAACAGGGAAAGCTGGAAACACCATATATTTT.

This clonotype was recorded many times. The chain links TRBV29-1 to TRBJ2-7; TRBD2 aligns across 7 bases. J gave up 5 bases and V 8 bases, and 12 bases lay outside the gene matches. Per the germline V gene, CDR1 is SQVTM and CDR2 is ANQGSEA. The CDR3 is 13 residues long. Here the CDR3 reads CSTRRGGAHEQYF. The CDR3 coding sequence is TGCAGCACCCGAAGGGGAGGGGCTCACGAGCAGTACTTC.

The gene calls are TRBV12-5 and TRBJ2-5, with D perhaps matching TRBD2 (5 bases). Germline V lookup: CDR1 LGHNT, CDR2 FRNRAP. CDR3 size: 15 residues. Trimming removed 1 base from V and 5 bases from J, with 14 bases in between. The chain's CDR3 is CASGLGAGELETQYF. CDR3 DNA sequence: TGTGCTAGTGGTTTGGGCGCCGGGGAGTTGGAGACCCAGTACTTC.

This clonotype was recorded a few times. The chain has TRBV5-1 and TRBJ2-7, with D unclear. Germline V CDR1 and CDR2: SGHRS, YFSETQ. V was trimmed by 0 bases and J by 1 base, leaving 8 bases between them. The CDR3 has 14 residues. CDR3 sequence reads: CASSLAHMSYEQYF. Written as DNA, the CDR3 is TGCGCCAGCAGCTTGGCCCACATGTCCTACGAGCAGTACTTC. The whole variable domain, filled in from reference TRBV5-1 and TRBJ2-7, reads KAGVTQTPRYLIKTRGQQVTLSCSPISGHRSVSWYQQTPGQGLQFLFEYFSETQRNKGNFPGRFSGRQFSNSRSEMNVSTLELGDSALYLCASSLAHMSYEQYFGPGTRLTVT.

This clonotype was recorded at least ten times. V and J are TRBV2 and TRBJ1-5, with D maybe TRBD1 (6 bases). The germline gives CDR1 SNHLY, CDR2 FYNNEI. The CDR3 is made up of 15 amino acids. V lost 2 bases, J lost 9 bases, and 17 bases lay in between. The CDR3 loop is CASSELQGGSAPQHF. In DNA, the CDR3 is TGTGCCAGCAGTGAACTACAGGGAGGGTCGGCGCCCCAGCATTTT.

The rearrangement uses TRBV7-3 and TRBJ1-3; TRBD1 might be the D (5 bases). V was trimmed by 2 bases and J by 0 bases, leaving 14 bases between them. The CDR3 has 17 amino acids. CDR1 is SGHTA and CDR2 is FQGTGA in the germline V gene. CDR3 in DNA: TGTGCCAGCAGCTTAGCAACCGAGACAGCCTCTGGAAACACCATATATTTT. Translation gives CASSLATETASGNTIYF.

This clonotype came up many times. The chain joins TRBV5-5 to TRBJ2-5; TRBD2 might be the D (6 bases). V gave up 7 bases and J gave up 3 bases, with 19 bases separating them. Germline V gene sequence: CDR1 SGHKS, CDR2 YYEKEE (reference sequence). CDR3 size: 15 residues. Here the CDR3 DNA reads TGTGCCAGCCAACCCCGGGACTGGTCTAAAGAGACCCAGTACTTC. Translated, it gives CASQPRDWSKETQYF.